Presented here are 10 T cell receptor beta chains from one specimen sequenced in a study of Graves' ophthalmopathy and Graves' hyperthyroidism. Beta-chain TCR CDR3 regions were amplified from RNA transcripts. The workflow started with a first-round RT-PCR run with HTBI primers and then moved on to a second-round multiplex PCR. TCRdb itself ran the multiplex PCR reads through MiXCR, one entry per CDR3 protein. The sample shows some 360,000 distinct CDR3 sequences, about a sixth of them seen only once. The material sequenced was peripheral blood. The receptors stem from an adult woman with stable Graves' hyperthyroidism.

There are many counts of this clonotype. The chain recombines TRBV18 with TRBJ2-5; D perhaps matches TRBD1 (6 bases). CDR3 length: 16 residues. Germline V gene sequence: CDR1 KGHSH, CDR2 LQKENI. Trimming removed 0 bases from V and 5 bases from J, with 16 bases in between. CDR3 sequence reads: CASSPPGNRVSETQYF. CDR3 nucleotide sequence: TGTGCCAGCTCACCACCGGGAAACAGGGTCTCGGAGACCCAGTACTTC.

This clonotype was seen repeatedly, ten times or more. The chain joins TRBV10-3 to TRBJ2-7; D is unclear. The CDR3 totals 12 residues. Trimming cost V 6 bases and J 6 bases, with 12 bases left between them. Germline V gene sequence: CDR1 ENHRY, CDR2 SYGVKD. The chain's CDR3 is CAISSDGGEQYF. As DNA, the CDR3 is TGTGCCATCAGCTCGGACGGCGGCGAGCAGTACTTC.

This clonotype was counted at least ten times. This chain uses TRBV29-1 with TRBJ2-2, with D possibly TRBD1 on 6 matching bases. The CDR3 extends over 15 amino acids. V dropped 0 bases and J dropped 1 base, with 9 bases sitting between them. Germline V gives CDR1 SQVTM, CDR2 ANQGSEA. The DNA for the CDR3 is TGCAGCGTTGAAGACGGCAGGGGGAACACCGGGGAGCTGTTTTTT. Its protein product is CSVEDGRGNTGELFF.

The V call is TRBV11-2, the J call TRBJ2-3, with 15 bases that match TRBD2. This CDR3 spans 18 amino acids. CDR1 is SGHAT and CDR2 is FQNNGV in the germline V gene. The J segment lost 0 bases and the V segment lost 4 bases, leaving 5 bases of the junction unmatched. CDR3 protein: CASSSGLAGGLSTDTQYF. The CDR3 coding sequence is TGTGCCAGCAGCTCGGGACTAGCGGGAGGACTGAGCACAGATACGCAGTATTTT.

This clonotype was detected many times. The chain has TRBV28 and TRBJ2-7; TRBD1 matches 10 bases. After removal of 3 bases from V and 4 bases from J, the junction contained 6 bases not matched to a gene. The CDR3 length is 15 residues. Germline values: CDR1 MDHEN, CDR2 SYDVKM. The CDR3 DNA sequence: TGTGCCAGCAGTTTTTCGCGGGACAGGGGTTACGAGCAGTACTTC. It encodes CASSFSRDRGYEQYF.

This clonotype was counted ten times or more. CDR3 sequence (DNA): TGTGCCTGGAGGGGACAGGGTGAAGGCTACACCTTC. Its translation is CAWRGQGEGYTF. The chain links TRBV30 to TRBJ1-2, with 9 bases identical to TRBD1. CDR1 is GTSNPN, CDR2 SVGIG, per germline (reference sequence). The CDR3 has 12 amino acids. V trimming: 3 bases; J trimming: 8 bases; junction bases outside the gene matches: 4.

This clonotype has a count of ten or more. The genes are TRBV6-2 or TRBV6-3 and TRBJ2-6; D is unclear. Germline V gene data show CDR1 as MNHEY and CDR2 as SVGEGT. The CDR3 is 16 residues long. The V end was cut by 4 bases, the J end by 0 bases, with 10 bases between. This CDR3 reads CASSWTWSSGANVLTF. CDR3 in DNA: TGTGCCAGCAGTTGGACCTGGAGCTCTGGGGCCAACGTCCTGACTTTC.

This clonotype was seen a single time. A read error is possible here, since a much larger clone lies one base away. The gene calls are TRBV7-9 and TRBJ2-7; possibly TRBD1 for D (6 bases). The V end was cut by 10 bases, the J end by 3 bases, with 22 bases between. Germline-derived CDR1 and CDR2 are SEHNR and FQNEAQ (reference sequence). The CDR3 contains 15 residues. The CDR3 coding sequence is TGTGCCATCATTCTACTTTCCGGGACAAACTACGAGCAGTACTTC. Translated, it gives CAIILLSGTNYEQYF.

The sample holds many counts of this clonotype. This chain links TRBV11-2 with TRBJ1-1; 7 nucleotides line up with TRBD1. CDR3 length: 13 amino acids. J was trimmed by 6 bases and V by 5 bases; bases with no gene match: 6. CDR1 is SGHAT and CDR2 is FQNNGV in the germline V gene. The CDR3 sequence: CASSPGGGAEAFF. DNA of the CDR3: TGTGCCAGCAGCCCAGGGGGGGGCGCTGAAGCTTTCTTT.

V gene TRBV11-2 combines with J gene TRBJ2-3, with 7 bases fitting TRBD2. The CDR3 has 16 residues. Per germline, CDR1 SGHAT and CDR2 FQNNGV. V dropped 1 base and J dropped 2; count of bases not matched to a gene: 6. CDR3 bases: TGTGCCAGCAGCTTAGTGGGGGGAGGGACCACAGATACGCAGTATTTT. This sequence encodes CASSLVGGGTTDTQYF.